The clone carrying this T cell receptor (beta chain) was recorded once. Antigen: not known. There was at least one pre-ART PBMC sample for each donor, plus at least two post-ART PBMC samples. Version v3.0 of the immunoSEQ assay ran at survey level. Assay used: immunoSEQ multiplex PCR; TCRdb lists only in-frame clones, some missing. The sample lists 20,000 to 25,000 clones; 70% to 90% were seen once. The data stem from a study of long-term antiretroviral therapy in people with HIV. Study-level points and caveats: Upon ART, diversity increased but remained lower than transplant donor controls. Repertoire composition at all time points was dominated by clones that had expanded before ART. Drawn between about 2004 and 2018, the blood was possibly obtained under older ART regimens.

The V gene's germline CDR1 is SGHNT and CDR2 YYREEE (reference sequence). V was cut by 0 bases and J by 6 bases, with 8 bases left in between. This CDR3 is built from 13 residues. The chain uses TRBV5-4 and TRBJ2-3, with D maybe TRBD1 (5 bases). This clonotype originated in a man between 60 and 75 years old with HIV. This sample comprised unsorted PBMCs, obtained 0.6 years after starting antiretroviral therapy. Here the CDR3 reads CASSLVTADTQYF. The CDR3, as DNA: TGTGCCAGCAGCTTGGTGACAGCTGATACGCAGTATTTT. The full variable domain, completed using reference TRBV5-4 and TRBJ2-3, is ETGVTQSPTHLIKTRGQQVTLRCSSQSGHNTVSWYQQALGQGPQFIFQYYREEENGRGNFPPRFSGLQFPNYSSELNVNALELDDSALYLCASSLVTADTQYFGPGTRLTVL.